Sequencing of this T cell receptor (beta chain) was carried out in a study of cytomegalovirus exposure and HLA in healthy donors. This CDR3 is built from 13 residues. V was clipped by 8 bases and J by 6 bases; unmatched bases: 7. In germline, CDR1 is MNHEY, CDR2 SMNVEV (reference sequence). Some clones are missing from TCRdb's copy, which holds only in-frame ones; the method was immunoSEQ multiplex PCR. Among tens of thousands of clones listed, around 94% were seen once. This receptor was taken from a man aged 18 to 35 in good health and CMV-seronegative. The J gene is TRBJ2-7, the V gene TRBV27; TRBD1 aligns across 10 bases. Input material: PBMCs. CDR3 sequence reads: CASLPGTGVEQYF. The CDR3, as DNA: TGTGCCAGCCTCCCCGGGACAGGGGTCGAGCAGTACTTC.